One and the same sample provided the 29 T cell receptor beta chains below, sequenced in a study of beta chain features in type 1 diabetes. Overall study results and limits: TCRB CDR3s were moderately but significantly shorter in Type 1 diabetes patients in all four CD4+ subsets.

These receptors have no known antigen. The isolated RNA, all of it, was reverse transcribed, so expressed TCRB transcripts were what got sequenced. Produced via immunoSEQ multiplex PCR; TCRdb's table is partial and in-frame only. This sample has around 600,000 clones; around 12% occur once, and the top ten carry roughly 0.12%. Material: naive CD4+ T cells from blood. The receptor source for this set is a man aged 30 to 39 with type 1 diabetes.

Written as DNA, the CDR3 is TGTGCCAGCAGCCCTCGGACTAGCGGGGGCTACAATGAGCAGTTCTTC. Protein product: CASSPRTSGGYNEQFF. This chain connects TRBV9 to TRBJ2-1; TRBD2 matches at 13 bases. The V and J ends lost 4 bases and 3 bases, in that order; junction bases with no gene match: 4. This CDR3 has 16 residues. CDR1 and CDR2 (germline): SGDLS, YYNGEE.

The genes are TRBV7-9 and TRBJ2-1; TRBD1 matches at 7 bases. The V gene's germline CDR1 is SEHNR and CDR2 FQNEAQ (reference sequence). Unmatched junction bases numbered 4, after V lost 7 bases and J lost 4 bases. This CDR3 has 13 residues. The CDR3 sequence is CASTGTAYNEQFF. In nucleotides, the CDR3 is TGTGCCAGCACCGGGACAGCATACAATGAGCAGTTCTTC.

This clone occurred a few times. This rearrangement joins TRBV5-1 to TRBJ2-3; D unclear. V was cut by 0 bases and J by 1 base, with 9 bases left in between. CDR1 is SGHRS and CDR2 is YFSETQ in the germline V gene. CDR3 length: 15 residues. DNA of the CDR3: TGCGCCAGCAGCTTGGCGGCAGACGGCACAGATACGCAGTATTTT. As protein: CASSLAADGTDTQYF. The variable domain in full, completed from reference TRBV5-1 and TRBJ2-3, reads KAGVTQTPRYLIKTRGQQVTLSCSPISGHRSVSWYQQTPGQGLQFLFEYFSETQRNKGNFPGRFSGRQFSNSRSEMNVSTLELGDSALYLCASSLAADGTDTQYFGPGTRLTVL.

This clone turned up a few times. The chain links TRBV23-1 to TRBJ2-5, with unresolved D. TRBV23-1 is annotated as an ORF whose role is uncertain. V was trimmed by 4 bases and J by 5 bases, leaving 14 bases between them. The CDR3 contains 14 residues. CDR3 sequence (DNA): TGCGCCAGCAGTCTCCCCATAGCCCCGGAGACCCAGTACTTC. It encodes CASSLPIAPETQYF.

This clone was seen only a few times. The chain couples TRBV9 to TRBJ1-1, with 8 bases fitting TRBD1. V dropped 3 bases and J dropped 10; count of bases not matched to a gene: 14. CDR3 length equals 15 residues. In germline, CDR1 is SGDLS, CDR2 YYNGEE. The CDR3 region is CASSANKQGEGAAFF. DNA of the CDR3: TGTGCCAGCAGCGCCAACAAACAGGGGGAGGGAGCAGCTTTCTTT.

This clone has a handful of counts. The chain links TRBV7-2 to TRBJ2-1; no clear D gene. V was trimmed by 2 bases and J by 2 bases, leaving 10 bases between them. The CDR3 covers 15 residues. The germline V gene encodes CDR1 SGHTA and CDR2 FQGNSA. The CDR3 region has the DNA TGTGCCAGCAGCTTATGGTCGGTCCCCTACAATGAGCAGTTCTTC. Protein product: CASSLWSVPYNEQFF.

This clone was counted a few times. The rearrangement links TRBV19 to TRBJ2-2, with D possibly TRBD2 on 5 matching bases. CDR1 and CDR2 from the germline V gene are LNHDA and SQIVND (reference sequence). The CDR3 is 13 residues long. Between the trimmed V and J ends, which lost 5 bases and 5 bases, there was a span of 9 bases. The CDR3 loop is CASSQRGTGELFF. CDR3 DNA sequence: TGTGCCAGTAGTCAACGGGGAACCGGGGAGCTGTTTTTT.

The chain links TRBV5-1 to TRBJ1-6; TRBD1 might be the D (6 bases). Germline CDR1 and CDR2: SGHRS and YFSETQ. The CDR3 loop spans 12 amino acids. V lost 2 bases and J 11 bases, leaving 8 bases between the germline ends. The CDR3: CASSFTGPPLHF. The CDR3 region has the DNA TGCGCCAGCAGCTTTACAGGGCCACCCCTCCACTTT.

This chain connects TRBV9 to TRBJ1-2; no definite D call. Germline assignment: CDR1 SGDLS and CDR2 YYNGEE. Trimming removed 0 bases at V and 6 bases at J, with 15 bases between. The CDR3 sequence is 15 residues long. Written as DNA, the CDR3 is TGTGCCAGCAGCGTAGAGGAGGGTACAATGCATGGCTACACCTTC. Its protein is CASSVEEGTMHGYTF.

The chain combines TRBV5-1 with TRBJ2-1; 7 bases fit TRBD2. This CDR3 is built from 16 residues. With 4 bases clipped from V and 0 bases from J, the junction kept 7 bases outside the gene matches. Germline values: CDR1 SGHRS, CDR2 YFSETQ. This chain's CDR3 is CASSGGGMSSYNEQFF. The CDR3 DNA reads as TGCGCCAGCAGCGGGGGAGGGATGAGCTCCTACAATGAGCAGTTCTTC.

This clone was seen more than once but under ten times. The rearrangement joins TRBV5-4 to TRBJ2-7, with D perhaps given as TRBD1 or TRBD2 (5 bases each). The CDR3 covers 15 residues. The germline gives CDR1 SGHNT, CDR2 YYREEE (reference sequence). V dropped 0 bases and J dropped 0 bases, with 10 bases sitting between them. CDR3 coding DNA: TGTGCCAGCAGCTTGGACGGGACCCGCTCCTACGAGCAGTACTTC. Its translation: CASSLDGTRSYEQYF.

The V gene is TRBV5-1, the J gene TRBJ2-1; D unresolved. Germline CDR1 and CDR2: SGHRS and YFSETQ. This CDR3 comprises 11 residues. The germline V and J ends were trimmed by 6 bases and 6 bases, with 7 bases remaining between them. CDR3 sequence: CASKVSNEQFF. DNA for the CDR3: TGCGCCAGCAAAGTGAGCAATGAGCAGTTCTTC.

This clone has more than one count but fewer than ten. This sequence joins TRBV18 and TRBJ2-3; 10 nucleotides match TRBD2. J lost 0 bases, V lost 3 bases, and 9 bases had no gene match. The germline V gene encodes CDR1 KGHSH and CDR2 LQKENI. The CDR3 runs 18 residues. The CDR3, as DNA: TGTGCCAGCTCACCCAACCCTAGCGGGGGTGCTAGCACAGATACGCAGTATTTT. Translated, it gives CASSPNPSGGASTDTQYF.

This clone was observed a few times. The chain couples TRBV6-5 to TRBJ2-1; possible D gene TRBD2, 6 bases. The CDR3 is made up of 15 amino acids. Germline V CDR1 and CDR2: MNHEY, SVGAGI. Trimming took 6 bases from V and 5 from J, leaving 17 bases between them. CDR3 in DNA: TGTGCCAGCAGCCCCTCGCGGGGAAGGAACAATGAGCAGTTCTTC. Translation: CASSPSRGRNNEQFF.

This clone showed up just a few times. The V and J genes are TRBV30 and TRBJ2-7; no firm D call. The CDR3 extends over 12 amino acids. Germline V gene sequence: CDR1 GTSNPN, CDR2 SVGIG (reference sequence). V was trimmed by 2 bases and J by 0 bases, leaving 5 bases between them. CDR3 bases: TGTGCCTGGAGTTCGGGCTCCTACGAGCAGTACTTC. Residues: CAWSSGSYEQYF.

The genes are TRBV19 and TRBJ2-7; the D gene is possibly TRBD1 (5 bases). This CDR3 comprises 11 residues. The ends were cut back, 6 bases at V and 3 bases at J, with 6 bases in the middle. Germline V CDR1 and CDR2: LNHDA, SQIVND (reference sequence). In DNA, the CDR3 is TGTGCCAGTAGCAGGGACTACGAGCAGTACTTC. Encoded protein: CASSRDYEQYF.

The genes are TRBV27 and TRBJ2-7, with D perhaps being TRBD1 or TRBD2 (6 bases each). Trimming shortened V by 0 bases and J by 1 base, and 10 bases separated the two germline ends. The CDR3 contains 15 residues. The germline gives CDR1 MNHEY, CDR2 SMNVEV (reference sequence). CDR3 coding DNA: TGTGCCAGCAGTTTATCGGGGGGCAGGTCCTACGAGCAGTACTTC. This gives the protein CASSLSGGRSYEQYF.

In its sample, this clone was seen a few times. The sample holds other DNA sequences that translate to the same CDR3. V is TRBV10-3 and J is TRBJ1-2; the D gene is possibly TRBD1 (6 bases). The CDR3 loop spans 12 amino acids. The V and J ends lost 0 bases and 7 bases respectively, with 6 bases between them. Germline CDR1 and CDR2: ENHRY and SYGVKD. As DNA, the CDR3 is TGTGCCATCAGTGAGTCGACAGGTGGCTACACCTTC. Translating gives CAISESTGGYTF.

V usage is TRBV11-2 and J usage is TRBJ2-7; tentative D call: TRBD1 (6 bases). The V gene lost 5 bases and the J gene lost 9 bases, with 23 bases spanning the gap. The CDR3 is 15 residues long. The germline gives CDR1 SGHAT, CDR2 FQNNGV. CDR3 residues: CASSASGTPRGGQYF. The DNA of the CDR3 is TGTGCCAGCAGCGCGTCCGGGACACCCCGCGGAGGGCAGTACTTC.

This clone was detected a few times. This chain connects TRBV7-2 to TRBJ1-3, with TRBD1 identical over 9 bases. The CDR3 consists of 16 residues. Germline V gene sequence: CDR1 SGHTA, CDR2 FQGNSA. V trimming: 7 bases; J trimming: 2 bases; junction bases outside the gene matches: 9. The CDR3 sequence is CASTSTTGGPGNTIYF. The DNA for the CDR3 is TGTGCCAGCACCTCAACCACAGGGGGCCCTGGAAACACCATATATTTT.

This clone has a handful of counts. The V gene is TRBV4-3, the J gene TRBJ2-7; 14 positions match TRBD2. The J segment lost 2 bases and the V segment lost 3 bases, leaving 0 bases of the junction unmatched. This CDR3 region has 15 residues. The V gene's germline CDR1 is LGHNA and CDR2 YSLEER. DNA of the CDR3: TGCGCCAGCAGCCAGGGACTAGCGGGGGCCTACGAGCAGTACTTC. Its translation is CASSQGLAGAYEQYF.

This clone has a handful of counts. V gene TRBV29-1 combines with J gene TRBJ2-7; D perhaps matches TRBD2 (6 bases). The CDR3 spans 12 residues. CDR1 is SQVTM and CDR2 is ANQGSEA in the germline V gene. Trimming removed 7 bases from V and 6 bases from J, with 16 bases in between. The CDR3 coding sequence is TGCAGCGGCGGGAACGGGCCAAGCGAGCAGTACTTC. Its translation: CSGGNGPSEQYF.

This sequence joins TRBV5-1 and TRBJ2-3; 9 nucleotides agree with TRBD2. In germline, CDR1 is SGHRS, CDR2 YFSETQ. CDR3 length: 17 amino acids. The junction had 11 bases not matched to a gene; V was cut back by 4 bases and J by 2 bases. The CDR3 region has the DNA TGCGCCAGCAGCCCAATAGCGGGGGCAGGTTCCACAGATACGCAGTATTTT. As protein: CASSPIAGAGSTDTQYF.

This clone has only a few counts. The sample holds other DNA sequences that translate to the same CDR3. The rearrangement links TRBV9 to TRBJ1-2; D uncertain. CDR1 is SGDLS and CDR2 is YYNGEE in the germline V gene. V was clipped by 0 bases and J by 2 bases, with 5 bases between them. The CDR3 spans 13 residues. Here the CDR3 DNA reads TGTGCCAGCAGCGTAGTGGGAAACTATGGCTACACCTTC. Amino acids: CASSVVGNYGYTF.

The chain recombines TRBV6-5 with TRBJ2-7; 9 bases are a match to TRBD1. J was trimmed by 3 bases and V by 4 bases; bases with no gene match: 7. The germline CDR1 and CDR2 sequences are MNHEY and SVGAGI. The CDR3 extends over 15 amino acids. DNA of the CDR3: TGTGCCAGCAGTTCATACGGGACAGGGATCTACGAGCAGTACTTC. Its protein product is CASSSYGTGIYEQYF.

This clone has just a few counts. The chain has TRBV2 and TRBJ1-4; D is undetermined. The CDR3 is made up of 15 amino acids. Per the germline V gene, CDR1 is SNHLY and CDR2 is FYNNEI. Trimming stripped 4 bases from V and 5 bases from J, with 14 bases between. CDR3 loop: CASSVKQIQNEKLFF. The CDR3 bases are TGTGCCAGCAGTGTTAAACAGATCCAAAATGAAAAACTGTTTTTT.

This clone has more than one count but fewer than ten. The chain couples TRBV11-2 to TRBJ2-1; D may be TRBD1 or TRBD2 (7 bases each). Trimming stripped 5 bases from V and 6 bases from J, with 17 bases between. This CDR3 contains 15 residues. CDR1 SGHAT and CDR2 FQNNGV come from the germline V gene. CDR3 protein: CASSKQGGAVNEQFF. In DNA form, the CDR3 reads TGTGCCAGCAGCAAGCAGGGGGGGGCCGTCAATGAGCAGTTCTTC.

The genes are TRBV4-3 and TRBJ2-7; 9 positions match TRBD1. V was clipped by 1 base and J by 2 bases; unmatched bases: 6. The CDR3 contains 16 residues. Germline V gene data show CDR1 as LGHNA and CDR2 as YSLEER. The CDR3 region has the DNA TGCGCCAGCAGCCAAGGCTCCGGGACAGGGACCTACGAGCAGTACTTC. Residues: CASSQGSGTGTYEQYF.

This rearrangement joins TRBV28 to TRBJ1-5; 9 bases match TRBD1. This CDR3 region has 16 residues. CDR1 and CDR2 (germline): MDHEN, SYDVKM. The V gene end was trimmed by 7 bases and the J gene end by 3 bases; junction bases not matched to a gene: 10. CDR3 DNA sequence: TGTGCCAGCACCAAGGACGGGACAGGGAACAATCAGCCCCAGCATTTT. This encodes CASTKDGTGNNQPQHF.